This T cell receptor beta chain was profiled in a study of T-cell reconstitution after alpha-beta-depleted transplantation in children. Study findings and constraints: Newly generated T cells supplied most T-cell counts and diversity one year post-transplant. Alpha-beta T cells about two months after transplant reportedly derived from several hundred expanded graft clones.

The ends were cut back, 7 bases at V and 4 bases at J, with 15 bases in the middle. This CDR3 spans 14 amino acids. CDR1 and CDR2 (germline): SGHRS, YFSETQ. Details on this clonotype: Antigen specificity is unknown.

The library targeted TCRbeta and was prepared with unique molecular identifiers. A single record per CDR3 protein comes from TCRdb applying MiXCR to the PCR reads. The table includes 700,000 or so distinct CDR3 sequences, around 12% detected once. The chain is built from TRBV5-1 and TRBJ2-1; the D is unclear. The sequences come from PBMCs, collected before TCRalphabeta/CD19-depleted stem cell transplant. The receptor comes from a girl aged 2-10 years with congenital amegakaryocytic thrombocytopenia, due to receive a stem cell transplant. Here the CDR3 DNA reads TGCGCCAGCTCTGGCCAATGGGGTTACAATGAGCAGTTCTTC. It codes for CASSGQWGYNEQFF.